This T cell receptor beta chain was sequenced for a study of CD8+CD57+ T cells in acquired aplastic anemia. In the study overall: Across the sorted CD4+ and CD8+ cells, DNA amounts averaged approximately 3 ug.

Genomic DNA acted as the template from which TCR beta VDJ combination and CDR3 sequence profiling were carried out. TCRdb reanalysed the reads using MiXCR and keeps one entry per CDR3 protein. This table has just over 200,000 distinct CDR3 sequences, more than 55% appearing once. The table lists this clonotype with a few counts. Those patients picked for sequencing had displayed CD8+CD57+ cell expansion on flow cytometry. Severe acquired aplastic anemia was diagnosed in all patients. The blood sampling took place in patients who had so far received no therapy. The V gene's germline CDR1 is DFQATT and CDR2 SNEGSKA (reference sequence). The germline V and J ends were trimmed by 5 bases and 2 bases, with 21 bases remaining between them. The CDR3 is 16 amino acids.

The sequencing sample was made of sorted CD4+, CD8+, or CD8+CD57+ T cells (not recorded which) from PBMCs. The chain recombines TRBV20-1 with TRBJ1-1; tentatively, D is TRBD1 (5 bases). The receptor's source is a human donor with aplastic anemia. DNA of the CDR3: TGCAGTGCTCCGCCTATCCGGGCAGGGCCAAACACTGAAGCTTTCTTT. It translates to CSAPPIRAGPNTEAFF.